The rows below give T cell receptor beta chains drawn from one sample of a study of cytomegalovirus exposure and HLA in healthy donors. Profiled with immunoSEQ multiplex PCR; TCRdb holds only in-frame clones, not every one. The data show about 150,000 clones, around four fifths seen once. The sequencing input was PBMCs. These receptors all stem from a man aged 18 to 30 in good health and CMV-seronegative. Each CDR3 is given with its conserved first and last residue. D genes are given only for firm matches. Clone size is not always given. Where it is, it says once, few, many or a class for expanded clones.

NA	TRBV7-9	TRBJ1-4	NA	CASSQNGPGNEKLFF	TGTGCCAGCAGTCAAAACGGCCCCGGGAATGAAAAACTGTTTTTT
NA	TRBV27	TRBJ2-7	once	CASSLQNWHEQYF	TGTGCCAGCAGTCTCCAAAATTGGCACGAGCAGTACTTC
TRBD2	TRBV7-6	TRBJ2-1	NA	CASSLHQGGDNEQFF	TGTGCCAGCAGCTTACATCAGGGAGGGGATAATGAGCAGTTCTTC
NA	TRBV5-1	TRBJ1-1	NA	CASSPGLTNTEAFF	TGCGCCAGCAGCCCAGGACTGACGAACACTGAAGCTTTCTTT
NA	TRBV29-1	TRBJ2-2	NA	CSVETLSGFGTGELFF	TGCAGCGTTGAAACCCTGTCAGGCTTCGGCACTGGGGAGCTGTTTTTT
NA	TRBV6-6	TRBJ2-7	NA	CASNKDSLAYEQYF	TGTGCCAGCAACAAGGACAGCCTCGCCTACGAGCAGTACTTC
NA	TRBV5-1	TRBJ2-7	NA	CASSLEGQNSYEQYF	TGCGCCAGCAGCTTAGAGGGACAAAACTCCTACGAGCAGTACTTC
NA	TRBV25-1	TRBJ1-5	once	CASSETGINQPQHF	TGTGCCAGCAGTGAAACAGGGATTAATCAGCCCCAGCATTTT
TRBD2	TRBV9	TRBJ2-3	once	CASSASGRRITDTQYF	TGTGCCAGCAGCGCTAGCGGGAGACGGATCACAGATACGCAGTATTTT
NA	TRBV21-1	TRBJ2-2	few	CASSKGPGVNTGELFF	TGTGCCAGCAGCAAGGGCCCCGGGGTGAACACCGGGGAGCTGTTTTTT
NA	TRBV29-1	TRBJ2-1	NA	CSVGAKSHNEQFF	TGCAGCGTTGGAGCGAAAAGTCACAATGAGCAGTTCTTC
TRBD2	TRBV7-3	TRBJ2-1	once	CASSDTSGGAPYNEQFF	TGTGCCAGCAGCGACACTAGCGGAGGGGCCCCCTACAATGAGCAGTTCTTC
NA	TRBV6-5	TRBJ2-7	NA	CASREALGYEQYF	TGTGCCAGCAGGGAGGCCCTAGGATACGAGCAGTACTTC
NA	TRBV7-9	TRBJ2-4	once	CASSLGVEGGGLKGYF	TGTGCCAGCAGCTTAGGCGTGGAGGGAGGAGGACTCAAAGGGTACTTC
NA	TRBV5-1	TRBJ2-7	NA	CASSLERTVYEQYF	TGCGCCAGCAGCTTGGAGCGGACAGTCTACGAGCAGTACTTC
TRBD1	TRBV7-6	TRBJ1-5	NA	CASSLDRGLVQPQHF	TGTGCCAGCAGCTTAGACAGGGGGCTGGTTCAGCCCCAGCATTTT
NA	TRBV14	TRBJ1-1	NA	CASSSRRNTEAFF	TGTGCCAGCAGCTCCAGGCGGAACACTGAAGCTTTCTTT
TRBD1	TRBV19	TRBJ2-2	NA	CASRDRESRVDTGELFF	TGTGCCAGCCGGGACAGGGAATCCAGGGTGGACACCGGGGAGCTGTTTTTT
TRBD1	TRBV15	TRBJ1-5	NA	CATSTLGQGSNQPQHF	TGTGCCACCAGCACACTGGGACAGGGAAGCAATCAGCCCCAGCATTTT
NA	TRBV6-6	TRBJ2-7	NA	CASSYSRQGFYEQYF	TGTGCCAGCAGTTACTCGAGGCAGGGATTCTACGAGCAGTACTTC
NA	TRBV5-1	TRBJ1-1	NA	CASSWEEGSEAFF	TGCGCCAGCAGCTGGGAGGAGGGCTCAGAAGCTTTCTTT
TRBD1	TRBV25-1	TRBJ2-1	few	CASSQTGSSYNEQFF	TGTGCCAGCAGCCAGACAGGGAGCTCCTACAATGAGCAGTTCTTC
NA	TRBV9	TRBJ1-2	NA	CASSSGSYTF	TGTGCCAGCAGCTCAGGGAGCTACACCTTC
NA	TRBV6-5	TRBJ2-6	NA	CASSPPVSGANVLTF	TGTGCCAGCAGTCCCCCGGTCTCTGGGGCCAACGTCCTGACTTTC
NA	TRBV6-5	TRBJ1-1	NA	CASSVTRELNTEAFF	TGTGCCAGCAGCGTGACTCGGGAACTGAACACTGAAGCTTTCTTT
NA	TRBV9	TRBJ2-2	NA	CASSVVRDTGELFF	TGTGCCAGCAGCGTAGTGAGGGACACCGGGGAGCTGTTTTTT
TRBD2	TRBV5-4	TRBJ2-3	NA	CASSSLAGVATSTDTQYF	TGTGCCAGCAGCTCCCTAGCGGGAGTCGCCACTAGCACAGATACGCAGTATTTT
NA	TRBV28	TRBJ2-7	NA	CASSRQLTYEQYF	TGTGCCAGCAGTCGACAGCTTACCTACGAGCAGTACTTC
TRBD1	TRBV6-5	TRBJ1-6	NA	CASRWGQGSSPLHF	TGTGCCAGCAGATGGGGACAGGGGAGTTCACCCCTCCACTTT
TRBD2	TRBV30	TRBJ2-2	few	CAWNKGGPGELFF	TGTGCCTGGAATAAGGGAGGGCCCGGGGAGCTGTTTTTT
NA	TRBV9	TRBJ1-4	NA	CASSVDRVAAGEKLFF	TGTGCCAGCAGCGTAGACAGGGTCGCTGCGGGTGAAAAACTGTTTTTT
NA	TRBV6-5	TRBJ2-7	few	CASSEGERGEQYF	TGTGCCAGCAGTGAAGGCGAACGGGGTGAGCAGTACTTC
TRBD1	TRBV9	TRBJ1-1	NA	CASTQGEFPNTEAFF	TGTGCCAGCACACAGGGGGAATTTCCGAACACTGAAGCTTTCTTT
TRBD2	TRBV18	TRBJ2-7	NA	CASSPGGAEQYF	TGTGCCAGCTCACCGGGAGGGGCCGAGCAGTACTTC
TRBD1	TRBV4-1	TRBJ2-4	NA	CASSQVRPQGAGNIQYF	TGCGCCAGCAGCCAAGTTCGCCCACAGGGGGCCGGGAACATTCAGTACTTC
NA	TRBV7-9	TRBJ1-1	few	CASSLEDSEAFF	TGTGCCAGCAGCTTAGAGGACAGTGAAGCTTTCTTT
NA	TRBV28	TRBJ2-5	NA	CASSARRGQETQYF	TGTGCCAGCAGCGCCAGAAGAGGCCAAGAGACCCAGTACTTC
TRBD1	TRBV19	TRBJ1-2	NA	CATRTGELLRSGYTF	TGTGCCACCCGGACAGGGGAATTGTTGAGATCTGGCTACACCTTC
TRBD1	TRBV6-5	TRBJ1-2	NA	CASSPVGQGSYGYTF	TGTGCCAGCAGTCCCGTCGGACAGGGGAGCTATGGCTACACCTTC
NA	TRBV18	TRBJ1-1	once	CASSLDIRGTEAFF	TGTGCCAGCTCACTTGATATAAGGGGCACTGAAGCTTTCTTT
NA	TRBV19	TRBJ2-3	NA	CASRAGNTQYF	TGTGCCAGTAGGGCGGGGAATACGCAGTATTTT
NA	TRBV6-1	TRBJ1-3	NA	CASSEQGSGNTIYF	TGTGCCAGCAGTGAACAGGGCTCTGGAAACACCATATATTTT
NA	TRBV5-5	TRBJ2-7	NA	CASSLGQGSYEQYF	TGTGCCAGCAGCTTGGGCCAGGGCTCCTACGAGCAGTACTTC
TRBD1	TRBV19	TRBJ2-3	NA	CASSPALWQGETDTQYF	TGTGCCAGTAGTCCGGCCCTTTGGCAGGGGGAGACAGATACGCAGTATTTT
TRBD1	TRBV5-6	TRBJ2-2	NA	CAKTPPGQGYTGELFF	TGTGCCAAAACCCCCCCGGGACAGGGGTACACCGGGGAGCTGTTTTTT
TRBD1	TRBV28	TRBJ2-7	NA	CASSLGYRGPYEQYF	TGTGCCAGCAGTTTGGGATACAGGGGGCCGTACGAGCAGTACTTC
NA	TRBV11-2	TRBJ2-7	NA	CASSLAENYEQYF	TGTGCCAGCAGCTTAGCTGAGAACTACGAGCAGTACTTC
NA	TRBV7-2	TRBJ1-1	NA	CASSLALGVGTEAFF	TGTGCCAGCAGCTTAGCGTTAGGGGTTGGCACTGAAGCTTTCTTT
TRBD1	TRBV9	TRBJ2-3	NA	CASSSTWSRQGADTQYF	TGTGCCAGCAGCTCTACATGGAGTCGACAGGGTGCAGATACGCAGTATTTT
TRBD2	TRBV29-1	TRBJ2-1	NA	CSVYAGVFGEQFF	TGCAGCGTTTACGCGGGAGTTTTCGGTGAGCAGTTCTTC
NA	TRBV18	TRBJ2-7	NA	CASSPGRDTEKPPVAYEQYF	TGTGCCAGCTCACCAGGCAGGGACACCGAAAAGCCCCCTGTCGCATACGAGCAGTACTTC